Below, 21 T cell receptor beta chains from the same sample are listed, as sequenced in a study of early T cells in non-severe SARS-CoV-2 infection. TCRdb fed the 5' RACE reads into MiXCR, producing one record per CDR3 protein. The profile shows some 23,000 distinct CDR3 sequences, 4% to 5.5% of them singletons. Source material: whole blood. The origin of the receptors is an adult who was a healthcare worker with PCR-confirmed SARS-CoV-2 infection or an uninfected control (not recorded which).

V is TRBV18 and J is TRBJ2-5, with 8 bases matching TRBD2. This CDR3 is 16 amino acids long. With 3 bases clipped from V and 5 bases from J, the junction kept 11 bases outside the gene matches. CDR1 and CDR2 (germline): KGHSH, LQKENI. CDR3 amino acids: CASSPERGPDGETQYF. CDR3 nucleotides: TGTGCCAGCTCACCGGAGCGGGGGCCCGACGGGGAGACCCAGTACTTC.

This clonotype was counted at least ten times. CDR3 sequence reads: CASIGGLRNTEAFF. CDR3 in DNA: TGTGCCAGCATCGGAGGGCTTCGGAACACTGAAGCTTTCTTT. The chain has TRBV6-6 and TRBJ1-1; no definite D call. This CDR3 is built from 14 residues. CDR1 MNHNY and CDR2 SVGAGI come from the germline V gene (reference sequence). The V end lost 7 bases, the J end lost 1 base, and 13 bases lay between the germline ends.

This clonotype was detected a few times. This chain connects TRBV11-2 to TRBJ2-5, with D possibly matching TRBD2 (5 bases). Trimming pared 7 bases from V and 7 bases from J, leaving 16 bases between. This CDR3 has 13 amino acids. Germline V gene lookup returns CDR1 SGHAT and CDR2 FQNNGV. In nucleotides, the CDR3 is TGTGCCAGCACCAGGACTCGCTCCGGGACCCAGTACTTC. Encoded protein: CASTRTRSGTQYF.

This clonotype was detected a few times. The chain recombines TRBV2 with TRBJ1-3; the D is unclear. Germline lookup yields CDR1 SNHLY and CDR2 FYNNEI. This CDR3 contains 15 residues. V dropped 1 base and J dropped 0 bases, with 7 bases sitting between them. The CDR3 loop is CASSEDSLSGNTIYF. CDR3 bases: TGTGCCAGCAGTGAAGACAGTCTCTCTGGAAACACCATATATTTT.

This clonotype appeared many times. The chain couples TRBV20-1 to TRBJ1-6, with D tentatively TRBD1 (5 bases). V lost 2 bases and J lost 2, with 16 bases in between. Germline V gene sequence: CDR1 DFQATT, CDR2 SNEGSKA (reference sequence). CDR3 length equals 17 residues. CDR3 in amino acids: CSARLGVGRAYNSPLHF. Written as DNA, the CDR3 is TGCAGTGCTAGACTGGGGGTCGGCAGGGCCTATAATTCACCCCTCCACTTT.

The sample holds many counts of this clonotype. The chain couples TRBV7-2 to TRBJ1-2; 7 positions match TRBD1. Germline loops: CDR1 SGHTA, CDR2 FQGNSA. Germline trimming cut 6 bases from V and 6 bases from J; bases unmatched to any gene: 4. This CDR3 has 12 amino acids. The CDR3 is CASRIQGDGYTF. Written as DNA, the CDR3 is TGTGCCAGCAGGATTCAGGGGGATGGCTACACCTTC.

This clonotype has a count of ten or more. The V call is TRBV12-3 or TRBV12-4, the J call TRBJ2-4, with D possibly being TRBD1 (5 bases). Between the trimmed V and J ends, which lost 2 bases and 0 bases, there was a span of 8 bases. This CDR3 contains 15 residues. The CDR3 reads CASSLRGVAKNIQYF. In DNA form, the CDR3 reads TGTGCCAGCAGTTTAAGGGGTGTAGCCAAAAACATTCAGTACTTC.

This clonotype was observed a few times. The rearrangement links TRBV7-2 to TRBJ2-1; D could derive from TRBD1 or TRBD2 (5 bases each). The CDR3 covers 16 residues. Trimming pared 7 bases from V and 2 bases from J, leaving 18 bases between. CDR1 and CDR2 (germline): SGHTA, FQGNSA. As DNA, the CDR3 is TGTGCCAGCACCCCTCAGCCAGGGACGGCCTACAATGAGCAGTTCTTC. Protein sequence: CASTPQPGTAYNEQFF.

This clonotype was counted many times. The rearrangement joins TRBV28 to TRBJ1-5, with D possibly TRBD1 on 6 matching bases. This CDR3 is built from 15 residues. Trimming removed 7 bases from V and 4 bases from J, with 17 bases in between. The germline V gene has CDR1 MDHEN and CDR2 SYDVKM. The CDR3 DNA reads TGTGCCAGCACAACAGGGATGGCTGGGAATCAGCCCCAGCATTTT. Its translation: CASTTGMAGNQPQHF. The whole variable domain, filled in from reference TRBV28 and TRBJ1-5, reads DVKVTQSSRYLVKRTGEKVFLECVQDMDHENMFWYRQDPGLGLRLIYFSYDVKMKEKGDIPEGYSVSREKKERFSLILESASTNQTSMYLCASTTGMAGNQPQHFGDGTRLSIL.

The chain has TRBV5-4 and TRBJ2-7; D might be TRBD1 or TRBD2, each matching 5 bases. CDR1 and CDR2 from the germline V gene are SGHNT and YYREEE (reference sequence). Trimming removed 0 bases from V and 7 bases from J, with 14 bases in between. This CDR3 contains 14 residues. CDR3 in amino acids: CASSLGGYLREQYF. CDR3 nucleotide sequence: TGTGCCAGCAGCTTGGGGGGGTATCTGCGGGAGCAGTACTTC.

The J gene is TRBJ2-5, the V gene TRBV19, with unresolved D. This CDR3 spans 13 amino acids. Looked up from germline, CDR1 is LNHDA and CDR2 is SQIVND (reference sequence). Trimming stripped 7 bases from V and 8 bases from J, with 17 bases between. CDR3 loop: CASKGQATRTQYF. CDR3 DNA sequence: TGTGCCAGTAAAGGGCAGGCGACACGTACCCAGTACTTC. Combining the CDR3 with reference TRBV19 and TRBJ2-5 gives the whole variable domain DGGITQSPKYLFRKEGQNVTLSCEQNLNHDAMYWYRQDPGQGLRLIYYSQIVNDFQKGDIAEGYSVSREKKESFPLTVTSAQKNPTAFYLCASKGQATRTQYFGPGTRLLVL.

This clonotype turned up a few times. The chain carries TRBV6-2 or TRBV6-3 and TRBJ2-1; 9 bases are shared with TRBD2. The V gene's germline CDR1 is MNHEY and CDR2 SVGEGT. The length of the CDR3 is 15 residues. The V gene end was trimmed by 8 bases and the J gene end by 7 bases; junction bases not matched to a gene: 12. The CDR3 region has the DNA TGTGCCAGCTCCCCGCTAGCGGGACTTTGGAATGAGCAGTTCTTC. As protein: CASSPLAGLWNEQFF.

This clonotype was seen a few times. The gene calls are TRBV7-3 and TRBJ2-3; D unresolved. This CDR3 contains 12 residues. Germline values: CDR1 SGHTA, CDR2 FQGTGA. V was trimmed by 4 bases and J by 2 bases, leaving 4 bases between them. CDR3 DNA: TGTGCCAGCAGCTCGAACACAGATACGCAGTATTTT. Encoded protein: CASSSNTDTQYF. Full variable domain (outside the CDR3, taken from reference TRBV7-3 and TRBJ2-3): GAGVSQTPSNKVTEKGKYVELRCDPISGHTALYWYRQSLGQGPEFLIYFQGTGAADDSGLPNDRFFAVRPEGSVSTLKIQRTERGDSAVYLCASSSNTDTQYFGPGTRLTVL.

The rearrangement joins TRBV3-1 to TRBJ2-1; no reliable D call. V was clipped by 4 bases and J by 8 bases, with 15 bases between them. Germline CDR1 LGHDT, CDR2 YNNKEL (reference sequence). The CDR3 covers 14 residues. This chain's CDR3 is CASSRGSRRDEQFF. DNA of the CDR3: TGTGCCAGCAGCCGAGGTAGCCGTAGGGATGAGCAGTTCTTC.

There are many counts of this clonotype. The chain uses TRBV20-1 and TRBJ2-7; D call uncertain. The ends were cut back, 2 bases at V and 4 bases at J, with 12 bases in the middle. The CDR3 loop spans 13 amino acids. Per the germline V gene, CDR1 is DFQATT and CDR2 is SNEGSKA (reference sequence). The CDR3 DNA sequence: TGCAGTGCTAGAAGTACAGTTTTTTACGAGCAGTACTTC. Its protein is CSARSTVFYEQYF.

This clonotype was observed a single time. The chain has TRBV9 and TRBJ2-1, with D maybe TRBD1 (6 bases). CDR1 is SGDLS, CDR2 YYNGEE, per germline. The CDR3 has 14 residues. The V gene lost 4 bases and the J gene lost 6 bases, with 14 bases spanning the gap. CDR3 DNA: TGTGCCAGCAGCTGGGACACCCTGGGCAATGAGCAGTTCTTC. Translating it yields CASSWDTLGNEQFF.

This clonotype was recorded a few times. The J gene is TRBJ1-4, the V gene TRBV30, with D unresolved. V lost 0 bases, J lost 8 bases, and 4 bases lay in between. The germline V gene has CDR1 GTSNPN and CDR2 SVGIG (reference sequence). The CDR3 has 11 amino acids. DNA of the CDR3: TGTGCCTGGAGTGTAATGGAAAAACTGTTTTTT. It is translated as CAWSVMEKLFF.

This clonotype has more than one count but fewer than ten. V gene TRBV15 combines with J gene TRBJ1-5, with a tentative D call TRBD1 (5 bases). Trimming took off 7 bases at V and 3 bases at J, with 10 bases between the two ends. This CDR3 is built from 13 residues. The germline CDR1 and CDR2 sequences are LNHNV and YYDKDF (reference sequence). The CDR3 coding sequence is TGTGCCACCACCCAGGGTCTCAATCAGCCCCAGCATTTT. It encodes CATTQGLNQPQHF.

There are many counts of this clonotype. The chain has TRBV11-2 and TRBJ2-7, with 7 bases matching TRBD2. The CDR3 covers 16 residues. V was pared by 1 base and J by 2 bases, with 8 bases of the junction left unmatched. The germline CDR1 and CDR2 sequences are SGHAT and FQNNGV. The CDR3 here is CASSLVVGGPTYEQYF. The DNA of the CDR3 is TGTGCCAGCAGCTTAGTTGTGGGAGGGCCCACCTACGAGCAGTACTTC.

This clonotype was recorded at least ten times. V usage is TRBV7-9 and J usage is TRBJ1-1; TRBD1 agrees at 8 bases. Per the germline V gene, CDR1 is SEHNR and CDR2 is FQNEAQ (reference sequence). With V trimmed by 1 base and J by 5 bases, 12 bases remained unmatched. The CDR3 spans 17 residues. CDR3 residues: CASSLVGQGADGTEAFF. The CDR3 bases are TGTGCCAGCAGCTTAGTGGGGCAGGGGGCGGACGGAACTGAAGCTTTCTTT.

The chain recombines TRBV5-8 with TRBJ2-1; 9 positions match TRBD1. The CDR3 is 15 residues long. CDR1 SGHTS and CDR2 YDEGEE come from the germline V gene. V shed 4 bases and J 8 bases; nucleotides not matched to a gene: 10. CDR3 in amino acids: CASSPSWDRDHEQFF. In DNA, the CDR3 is TGTGCCAGCAGCCCCAGTTGGGACAGGGATCATGAGCAGTTCTTC. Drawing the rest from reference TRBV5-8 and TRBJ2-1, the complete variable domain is EAGVTQSPTHLIKTRGQQATLRCSPISGHTSVYWYQQALGLGLQFLLWYDEGEERNRGNFPPRFSGRQFPNYSSELNVNALELEDSALYLCASSPSWDRDHEQFFGPGTRLTVL.